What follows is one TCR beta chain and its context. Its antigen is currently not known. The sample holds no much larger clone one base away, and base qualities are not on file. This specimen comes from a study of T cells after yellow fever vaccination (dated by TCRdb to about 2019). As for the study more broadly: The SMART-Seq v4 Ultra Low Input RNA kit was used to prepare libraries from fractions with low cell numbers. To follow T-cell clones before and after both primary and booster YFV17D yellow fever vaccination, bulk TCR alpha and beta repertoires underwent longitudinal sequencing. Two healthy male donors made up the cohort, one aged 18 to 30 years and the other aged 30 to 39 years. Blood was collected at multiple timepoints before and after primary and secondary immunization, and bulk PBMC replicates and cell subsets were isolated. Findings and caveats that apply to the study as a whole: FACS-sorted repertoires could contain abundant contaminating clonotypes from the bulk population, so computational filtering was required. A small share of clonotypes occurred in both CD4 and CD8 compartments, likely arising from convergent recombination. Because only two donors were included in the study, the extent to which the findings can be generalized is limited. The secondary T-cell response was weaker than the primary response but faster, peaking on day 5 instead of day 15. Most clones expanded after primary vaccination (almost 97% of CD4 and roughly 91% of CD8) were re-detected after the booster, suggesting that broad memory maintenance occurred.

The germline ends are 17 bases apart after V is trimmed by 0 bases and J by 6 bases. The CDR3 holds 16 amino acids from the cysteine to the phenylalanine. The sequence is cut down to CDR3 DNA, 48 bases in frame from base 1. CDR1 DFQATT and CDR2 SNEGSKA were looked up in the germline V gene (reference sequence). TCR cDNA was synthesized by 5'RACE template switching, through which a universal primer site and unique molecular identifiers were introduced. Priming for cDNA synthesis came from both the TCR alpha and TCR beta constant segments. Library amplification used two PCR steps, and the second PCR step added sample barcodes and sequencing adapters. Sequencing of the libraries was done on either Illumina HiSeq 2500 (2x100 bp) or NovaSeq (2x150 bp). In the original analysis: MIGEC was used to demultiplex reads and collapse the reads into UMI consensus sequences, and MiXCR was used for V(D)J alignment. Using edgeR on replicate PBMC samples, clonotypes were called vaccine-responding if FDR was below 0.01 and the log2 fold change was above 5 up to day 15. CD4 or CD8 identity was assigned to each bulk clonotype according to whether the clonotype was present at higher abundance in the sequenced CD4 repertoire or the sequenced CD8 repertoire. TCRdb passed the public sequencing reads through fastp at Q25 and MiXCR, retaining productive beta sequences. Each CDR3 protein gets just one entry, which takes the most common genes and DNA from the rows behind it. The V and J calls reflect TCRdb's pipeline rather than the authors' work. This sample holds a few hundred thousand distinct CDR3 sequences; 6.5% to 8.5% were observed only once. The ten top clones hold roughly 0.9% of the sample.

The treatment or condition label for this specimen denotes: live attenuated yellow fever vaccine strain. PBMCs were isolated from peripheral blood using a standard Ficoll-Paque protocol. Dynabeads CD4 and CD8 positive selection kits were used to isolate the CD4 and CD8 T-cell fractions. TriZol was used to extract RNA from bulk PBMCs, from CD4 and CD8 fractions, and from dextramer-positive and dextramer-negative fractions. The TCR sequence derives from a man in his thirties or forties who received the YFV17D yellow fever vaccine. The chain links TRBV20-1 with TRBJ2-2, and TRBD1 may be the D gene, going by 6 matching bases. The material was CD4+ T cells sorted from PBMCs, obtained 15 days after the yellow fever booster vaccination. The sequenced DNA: TGCAGTGCTAGAGATCGAGGGACATCAACCTCCGGGGAGCTGTTTTTT. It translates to CSARDRGTSTSGELFF.